The present T cell receptor (beta chain) was sequenced within a study of T cell responses to AZD1222 COVID-19 vaccine. Here immunoSEQ multiplex PCR was the method, and the copy in TCRdb shows in-frame clones only, minus some. Of over 100,000 clones in the sample, approximately 83% were seen once. Concerning this clone: No antigen is known for it.

General study points: Recipients of AZD1222 seropositive at baseline numbered only 6 or 7. Repertoire collection took place solely once the T cell response had peaked. White British donors predominated, females outnumbered males, and clonal diversity was possibly underestimated.

This clonotype originated in an adult in good health. The input for sequencing was peripheral blood, taken on day 0 of AZD1222 vaccination.

The CDR3 sequence is CASSSSDGEQFF. The DNA for the CDR3 is TGTGCCAGCAGTTCCTCAGATGGTGAGCAGTTCTTC. V is TRBV28 and J is TRBJ2-1; D not resolved. This CDR3 is built from 12 residues. The ends were cut back, 4 bases at V and 9 bases at J, with 10 bases in the middle. CDR1 and CDR2 (germline): MDHEN, SYDVKM.